Sequencing of this T cell receptor (beta chain) was carried out in a study of early T cells in non-severe SARS-CoV-2 infection. On the study more broadly: Sequencing of unsorted whole blood was done on bulk RNA, leaving chains unpaired.

The TCR library protocol attached unique molecular identifiers to the individual cDNA molecules. TCRdb reprocessed the 5' RACE reads via MiXCR and lists one record per CDR3 protein. The sample holds 55,000 or so distinct CDR3 sequences, around 6.6% seen once. V lost 3 bases to trimming and J lost 6 bases, with 17 bases between them. The CDR3 length is 15 residues. Only one count was recorded for this clonotype. The input for sequencing was whole blood, taken at baseline. The origin of this receptor is an adult who was a healthcare worker with PCR-confirmed SARS-CoV-2 infection or an uninfected control (not recorded which). The chain couples TRBV12-3 or TRBV12-4 to TRBJ1-2; a weak D match, TRBD1 (6 bases). The CDR3 coding sequence is TGTGCCAGCAGTTTCCTCTCTCTCGGGGGCGATGGCTACACCTTC. This translates into CASSFLSLGGDGYTF.